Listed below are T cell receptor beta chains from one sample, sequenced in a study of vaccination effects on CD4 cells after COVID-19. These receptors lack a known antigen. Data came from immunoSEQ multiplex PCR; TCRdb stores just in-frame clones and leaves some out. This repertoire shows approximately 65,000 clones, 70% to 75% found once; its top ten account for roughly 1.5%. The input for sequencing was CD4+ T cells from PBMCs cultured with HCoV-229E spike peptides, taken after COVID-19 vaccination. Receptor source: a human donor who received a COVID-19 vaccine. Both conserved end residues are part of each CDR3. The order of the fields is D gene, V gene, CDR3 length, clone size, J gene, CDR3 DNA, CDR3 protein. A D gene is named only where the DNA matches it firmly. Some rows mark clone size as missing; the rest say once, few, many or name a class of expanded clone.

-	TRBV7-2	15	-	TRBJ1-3	TGTGCCAGCAGCTTAAGGACCTTCTCTGGAAACACCATATATTTT	CASSLRTFSGNTIYF
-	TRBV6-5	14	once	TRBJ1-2	TGTGCCAGCAGTTTACTAGGGGAGGGCTATGGCTACACCTTC	CASSLLGEGYGYTF
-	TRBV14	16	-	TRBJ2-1	TGTGCCAGCAGCCATAGAAGCAATGGGGGCTGGGGTGAGCAGTTCTTC	CASSHRSNGGWGEQFF
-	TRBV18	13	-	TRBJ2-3	TGTGCCAGCTCACCTAGCCTTACAGATACGCAGTATTTT	CASSPSLTDTQYF
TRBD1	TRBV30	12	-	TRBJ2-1	TGTGCCTGGGGGGACAGGGTGAGTGAGCAGTTCTTC	CAWGDRVSEQFF
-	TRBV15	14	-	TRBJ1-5	TGTGCCACCAGCCGGGGGACCAGCAATCAGCCCCAGCATTTT	CATSRGTSNQPQHF
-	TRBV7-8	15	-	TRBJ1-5	TGTGCCAGCAGCTTAGACAGAGGGGGCAATCAGCCCCAGCATTTT	CASSLDRGGNQPQHF
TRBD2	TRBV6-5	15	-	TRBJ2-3	TGTGCCAGCAGGACTAGCGGGGACAGCACAGATACGCAGTATTTT	CASRTSGDSTDTQYF
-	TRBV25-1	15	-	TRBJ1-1	TGTGCCAGCAGTGAGTGGGACACCGAGAACACTGAAGCTTTCTTT	CASSEWDTENTEAFF
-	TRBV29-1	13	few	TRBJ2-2	TGCAGCGTTACCAAATTAAACACCGGGGAGCTGTTTTTT	CSVTKLNTGELFF
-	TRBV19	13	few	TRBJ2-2	TGTGCCAGTAAGGGGGATTACACCGGGGAGCTGTTTTTT	CASKGDYTGELFF
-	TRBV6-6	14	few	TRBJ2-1	TGTGCCAGCAGTTATCCTGAGGGATACAATGAGCAGTTCTTC	CASSYPEGYNEQFF
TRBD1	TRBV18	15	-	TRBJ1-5	TGTGCCAGCTCAGAGTTACAGGGGGCCTATCAGCCCCAGCATTTT	CASSELQGAYQPQHF
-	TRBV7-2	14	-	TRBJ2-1	TGTGCCAGCAGCCCCCTACGGAGCGGCATTGAGCAGTTCTTC	CASSPLRSGIEQFF
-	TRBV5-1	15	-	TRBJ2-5	TGCGCCAGCAGCTTAATCGGGACACCCCAAGAGACCCAGTACTTC	CASSLIGTPQETQYF
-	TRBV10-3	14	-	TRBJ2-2	TGTGCCATCAGTGATGGCGGGGACACCGGGGAGCTGTTTTTT	CAISDGGDTGELFF
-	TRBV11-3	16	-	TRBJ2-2	TGTGCCAGCAGCGGTGGTTTTAGCGGTAACACCGGGGAGCTGTTTTTT	CASSGGFSGNTGELFF
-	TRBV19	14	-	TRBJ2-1	TGTGCCAGTAGTATTCCGGCAGGGGATAATGAGCAGTTCTTC	CASSIPAGDNEQFF
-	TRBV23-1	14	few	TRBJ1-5	TGCGCCAGCAGGAAAGAAGGCGGCAATCAGCCCCAGCATTTT	CASRKEGGNQPQHF
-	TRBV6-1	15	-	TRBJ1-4	TGTGCCAGCAGTGAACAGGGGAGAGCTAATGAAAAACTGTTTTTT	CASSEQGRANEKLFF
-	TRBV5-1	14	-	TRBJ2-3	TGCGCCAGCAGCTTGCTGCAGTCCACAGATACGCAGTATTTT	CASSLLQSTDTQYF
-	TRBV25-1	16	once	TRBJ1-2	TGTGCCAGCAGTGAATGGTCAGCCTTAGCTAACTATGGCTACACCTTC	CASSEWSALANYGYTF
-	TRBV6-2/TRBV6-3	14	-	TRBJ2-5	TGTGCCAGCAGTGCCGCGGGGGCCCAAGAGACCCAGTACTTC	CASSAAGAQETQYF
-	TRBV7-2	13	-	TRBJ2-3	TGTGCCAGCACCTATCGGATCACAGATACGCAGTATTTT	CASTYRITDTQYF
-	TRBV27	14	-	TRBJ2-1	TGTGCCAGCAGTAAACTAAGCGAGAACAATGAGCAGTTCTTC	CASSKLSENNEQFF
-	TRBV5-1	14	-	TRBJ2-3	TGCGCCAGCAGCTTGCGGACTAGCACAGATACGCAGTATTTT	CASSLRTSTDTQYF
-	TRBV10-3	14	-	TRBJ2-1	TGTGCCATCAGTCAAACAGAAGCCTACAATGAGCAGTTCTTC	CAISQTEAYNEQFF
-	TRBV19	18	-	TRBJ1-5	TGTGCCAGTAGTATCCCTCCGTGGAATACTAGGGGCAATCAGCCCCAGCATTTT	CASSIPPWNTRGNQPQHF
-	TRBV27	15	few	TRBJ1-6	TGTGCCAGCAGTTTATCGGGCAGGTTAAATTCACCCCTCCACTTT	CASSLSGRLNSPLHF
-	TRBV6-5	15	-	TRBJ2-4	TGTGCCAGCAGTTACTCGACGCAGGGAATAAACATTCAGTACTTC	CASSYSTQGINIQYF
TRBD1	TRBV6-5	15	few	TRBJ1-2	TGTGCCAGCAGTTACAAGACAGGGGGCATTTATGGCTACACCTTC	CASSYKTGGIYGYTF
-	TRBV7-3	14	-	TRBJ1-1	TGTGCCAGCAGCCTAACAGGCCTAAACACTGAAGCTTTCTTT	CASSLTGLNTEAFF
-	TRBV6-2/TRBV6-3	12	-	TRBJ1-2	TGTGCCAGCAGCCTACTCAGGGATGGCTACACCTTC	CASSLLRDGYTF
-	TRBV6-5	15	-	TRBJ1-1	TGTGCCAGCAGTTACTTCAGGGTTTTCTGGACTGAAGCTTTCTTT	CASSYFRVFWTEAFF
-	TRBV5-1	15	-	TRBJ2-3	TGCGCCAGCAGCTCTCTCCCACCACTCACAGATACGCAGTATTTT	CASSSLPPLTDTQYF
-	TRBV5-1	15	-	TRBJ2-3	TGCGCCAGCAGCTTGGAGCCTATGAATACAGATACGCAGTATTTT	CASSLEPMNTDTQYF
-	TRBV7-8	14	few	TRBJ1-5	TGTGCCAGCAGTCATCGGGACGGATATCAGCCCCAGCATTTT	CASSHRDGYQPQHF
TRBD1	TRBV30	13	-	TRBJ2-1	TGTGCCTGGAGCTGGGACAGGTACAATGAGCAGTTCTTC	CAWSWDRYNEQFF
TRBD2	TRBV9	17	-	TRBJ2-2	TGTGCCAGCAGCGTAGCTAGTACTAGCGCACCCACCGGGGAGCTGTTTTTT	CASSVASTSAPTGELFF
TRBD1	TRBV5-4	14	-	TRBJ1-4	TGTGCCAGCAGCATAGACAGGGTGTCCGAAAAACTGTTTTTT	CASSIDRVSEKLFF
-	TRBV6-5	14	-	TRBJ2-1	TGTGCCAGCACCCCTATAGGGAACTACAATGAGCAGTTCTTC	CASTPIGNYNEQFF
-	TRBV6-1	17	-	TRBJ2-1	TGTGCCAGCAGTGCCCAATTGACAGCATCGGGCTGGGATGAGCAGTTCTTC	CASSAQLTASGWDEQFF
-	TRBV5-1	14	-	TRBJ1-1	TGCGCCAGCAGACATCCCCGGGAGGGCGCTGAAGCTTTCTTT	CASRHPREGAEAFF
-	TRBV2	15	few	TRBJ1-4	TGTGCCAGCAGCGACTCTAGGGTTGGTAATGAAAAACTGTTTTTT	CASSDSRVGNEKLFF